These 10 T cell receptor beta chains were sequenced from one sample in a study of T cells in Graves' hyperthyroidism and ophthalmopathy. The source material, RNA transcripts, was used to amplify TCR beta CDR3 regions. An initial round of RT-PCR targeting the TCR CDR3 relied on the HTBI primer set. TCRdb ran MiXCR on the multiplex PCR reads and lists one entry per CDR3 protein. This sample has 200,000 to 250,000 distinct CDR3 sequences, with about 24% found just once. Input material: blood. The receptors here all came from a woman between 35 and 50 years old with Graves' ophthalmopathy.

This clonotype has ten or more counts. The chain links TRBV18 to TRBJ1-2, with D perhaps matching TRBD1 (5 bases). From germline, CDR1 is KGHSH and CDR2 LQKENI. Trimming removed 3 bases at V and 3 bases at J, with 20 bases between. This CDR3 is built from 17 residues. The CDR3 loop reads CASSPEGTVPGDYGYTF. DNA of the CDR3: TGTGCCAGCTCACCGGAAGGGACTGTACCGGGGGACTATGGCTACACCTTC.

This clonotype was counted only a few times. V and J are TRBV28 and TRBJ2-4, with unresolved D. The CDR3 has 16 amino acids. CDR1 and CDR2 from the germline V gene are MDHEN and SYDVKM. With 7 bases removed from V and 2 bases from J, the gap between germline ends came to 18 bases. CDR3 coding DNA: TGTGCCAGCACCCCCCAGGATACTTTGACCAAAAACATTCAGTACTTC. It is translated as CASTPQDTLTKNIQYF.

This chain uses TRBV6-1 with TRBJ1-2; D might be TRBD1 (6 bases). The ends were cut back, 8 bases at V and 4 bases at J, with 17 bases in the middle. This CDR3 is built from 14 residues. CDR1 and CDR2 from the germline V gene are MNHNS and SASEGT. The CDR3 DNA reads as TGTGCCAGCGTATTTCTACAGGGTTCCTATGGCTACACCTTC. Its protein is CASVFLQGSYGYTF.

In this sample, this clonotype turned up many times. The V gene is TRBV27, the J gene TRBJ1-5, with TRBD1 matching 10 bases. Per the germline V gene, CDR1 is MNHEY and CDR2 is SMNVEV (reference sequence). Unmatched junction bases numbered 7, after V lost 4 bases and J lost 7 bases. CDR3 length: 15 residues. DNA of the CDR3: TGTGCCAGCAGTTCCTCGGACAGGGGGAGCCAGCCCCAGCATTTT. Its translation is CASSSSDRGSQPQHF.

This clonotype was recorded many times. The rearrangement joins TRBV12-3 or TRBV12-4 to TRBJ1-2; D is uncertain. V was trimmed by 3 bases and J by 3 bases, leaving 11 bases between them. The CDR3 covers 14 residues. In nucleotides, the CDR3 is TGTGCCAGCAGTTTTACACAGAACCACTATGGCTACACCTTC. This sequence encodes CASSFTQNHYGYTF.

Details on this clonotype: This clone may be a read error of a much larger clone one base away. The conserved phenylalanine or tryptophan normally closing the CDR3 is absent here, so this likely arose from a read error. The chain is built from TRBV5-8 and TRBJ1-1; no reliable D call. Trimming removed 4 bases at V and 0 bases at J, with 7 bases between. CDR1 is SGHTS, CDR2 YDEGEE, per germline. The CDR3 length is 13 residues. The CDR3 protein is CASSPMMNTEAFS. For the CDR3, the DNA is TGTGCCAGCAGCCCTATGATGAACACTGAAGCTTTCTCT.

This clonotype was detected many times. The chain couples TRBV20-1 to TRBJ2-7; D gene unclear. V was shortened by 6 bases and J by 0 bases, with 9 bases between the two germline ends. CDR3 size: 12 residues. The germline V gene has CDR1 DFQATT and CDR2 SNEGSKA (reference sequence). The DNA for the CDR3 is TGCAGTGCCGACGCAGGCTCCTACGAGCAGTACTTC. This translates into CSADAGSYEQYF.

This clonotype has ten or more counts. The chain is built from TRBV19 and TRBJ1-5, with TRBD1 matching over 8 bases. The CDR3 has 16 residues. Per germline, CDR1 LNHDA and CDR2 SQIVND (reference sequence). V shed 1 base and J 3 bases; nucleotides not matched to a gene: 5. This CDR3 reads CASSIADRVINQPQHF. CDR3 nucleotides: TGTGCCAGTAGTATAGCGGACAGGGTTATCAATCAGCCCCAGCATTTT.

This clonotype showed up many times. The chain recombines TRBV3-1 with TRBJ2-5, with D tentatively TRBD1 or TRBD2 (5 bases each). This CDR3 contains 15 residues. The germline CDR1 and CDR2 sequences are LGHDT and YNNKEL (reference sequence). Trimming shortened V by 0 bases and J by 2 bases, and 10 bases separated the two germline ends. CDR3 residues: CASSQDWGPQETQYF. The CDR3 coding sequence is TGTGCCAGCAGCCAAGATTGGGGACCGCAAGAGACCCAGTACTTC.

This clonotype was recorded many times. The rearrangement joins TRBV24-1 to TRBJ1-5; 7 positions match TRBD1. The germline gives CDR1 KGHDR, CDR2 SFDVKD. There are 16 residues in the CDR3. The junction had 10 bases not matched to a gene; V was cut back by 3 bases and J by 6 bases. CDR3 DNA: TGTGCCACCAGTGATGCGGGTGGACAGGATACTCAGCCCCAGCATTTT. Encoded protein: CATSDAGGQDTQPQHF.